A single sample is the source of the 13 T cell receptor beta chains below, sequenced in a study of OX40 agonist ivuxolimab in advanced cancers. Libraries were constructed by the immunoSEQ multiplex PCR assay. TCRdb limited this immuneACCESS table to in-frame rearrangements with V and J called. A share of clones is missing; checked studies link under half to unresolved V genes, and the rest is unexplained. A total of about 55,000 clones appear in this sample, around 87% of them only once. The top ten clonotypes cover about 13% of the sample. Sample: CD4+ or CD8+ T cells sorted from blood, taken in a trial of the OX40 agonist ivuxolimab. The receptors were sampled from an adult with an advanced solid tumor such as melanoma, head and neck, liver or kidney cancer.

The V gene is TRBV7-8, the J gene TRBJ2-7; possible D gene TRBD1, 6 bases. The CDR3 runs to 14 residues. Looked up from germline, CDR1 is SGHVS and CDR2 is FQNEAQ. The ends were cut back, 6 bases at V and 0 bases at J, with 12 bases in the middle. CDR3 in amino acids: CASRGVGASYEQYF. CDR3 DNA sequence: TGTGCCAGCAGAGGGGTGGGGGCCTCCTACGAGCAGTACTTC.

The rearrangement uses TRBV11-3 and TRBJ1-1, with D maybe TRBD1 (6 bases). The CDR3 length is 13 residues. Germline V gene sequence: CDR1 SGHNT, CDR2 YENEEA. V gave up 5 bases and J gave up 3 bases, with 10 bases separating them. The CDR3 reads CASSAQGYTEAFF. The CDR3 coding sequence is TGTGCCAGCAGCGCTCAGGGGTACACTGAAGCTTTCTTT.

The chain joins TRBV27 to TRBJ2-3; 8 bases are shared with TRBD1. CDR1 is MNHEY and CDR2 is SMNVEV in the germline V gene (reference sequence). V dropped 6 bases and J dropped 0; count of bases not matched to a gene: 8. This CDR3 contains 16 residues. CDR3 in amino acids: CASRAHRGRSTDTQYF. The CDR3 DNA is TGTGCCAGCAGGGCCCACAGGGGGAGGAGCACAGATACGCAGTATTTT.

This clone was picked up one time. V usage is TRBV15 and J usage is TRBJ1-4; D may be TRBD1 (5 bases). Between the trimmed V and J ends, which lost 0 bases and 0 bases, there was a span of 5 bases. Germline V gene data show CDR1 as LNHNV and CDR2 as YYDKDF (reference sequence). CDR3 size: 15 residues. CDR3 region: CATSRDRATNEKLFF. The CDR3 DNA follows: TGTGCCACCAGCAGAGACAGGGCAACTAATGAAAAACTGTTTTTT.

The rearrangement links TRBV2 to TRBJ1-5; 7 nucleotides line up with TRBD1. The V segment lost 6 bases and the J segment 8 bases; nucleotides outside the gene matches: 7. This CDR3 has 13 amino acids. Germline V CDR1 and CDR2: SNHLY, FYNNEI. In DNA, the CDR3 is TGTGCCAGCAGCCCGGACAGGCCAAAGCCCCAGCATTTT. Amino acid sequence: CASSPDRPKPQHF. Complete variable domain (other parts from reference TRBV2 and TRBJ1-5): EPEVTQTPSHQVTQMGQEVILRCVPISNHLYFYWYRQILGQKVEFLVSFYNNEISEKSEIFDDQFSVERPDGSNFTLKIRSTKLEDSAMYFCASSPDRPKPQHFGDGTRLSIL.

This clone was detected only once. The chain links TRBV7-3 to TRBJ2-2; 7 bases align to TRBD2. V shed 2 bases, J shed 5 bases, and the junction held 8 bases outside the gene matches. Germline-derived CDR1 and CDR2 are SGHTA and FQGTGA. The CDR3 spans 16 residues. CDR3 region: CASSLQSGMRTGELFF. Here the CDR3 DNA reads TGTGCCAGCAGCTTACAAAGCGGGATGAGAACCGGGGAGCTGTTTTTT.

V gene TRBV28 combines with J gene TRBJ2-5, with 12 bases lining up with TRBD1. The J segment lost 2 bases and the V segment lost 2 bases, leaving 3 bases of the junction unmatched. Germline V gene data show CDR1 as MDHEN and CDR2 as SYDVKM. The CDR3 is 16 residues long. CDR3 region: CASSLGGQGAQETQYF. The CDR3 nucleotides read TGTGCCAGCAGTTTAGGGGGACAGGGGGCTCAAGAGACCCAGTACTTC. Full variable domain (outside the CDR3, taken from reference TRBV28 and TRBJ2-5): DVKVTQSSRYLVKRTGEKVFLECVQDMDHENMFWYRQDPGLGLRLIYFSYDVKMKEKGDIPEGYSVSREKKERFSLILESASTNQTSMYLCASSLGGQGAQETQYFGPGTRLLVL.

V gene TRBV18 combines with J gene TRBJ2-3, with 10 bases that match TRBD2. The germline V gene encodes CDR1 KGHSH and CDR2 LQKENI. Unmatched junction bases numbered 7, after V lost 3 bases and J lost 7 bases. The CDR3 contains 15 residues. This CDR3 is CASSPKAGGPHTQYF. In DNA, the CDR3 is TGTGCCAGCTCACCCAAAGCGGGAGGGCCGCATACGCAGTATTTT.

As concerns this clone: One junction end disagrees with the germline gene, perhaps due to a read error. The chain has TRBV7-7 and TRBJ2-1; D is possibly TRBD2 (6 bases). Germline V gene data show CDR1 as SSHAT and CDR2 as FNYEAQ (reference sequence). The CDR3 length is 13 residues. In DNA form, the CDR3 reads TGTGCTAGCAGCTCCTGGGGGGACAATGAGCAGTTCTTC. It yields the protein CASSSWGDNEQFF.

The genes are TRBV4-1 and TRBJ2-2, with D perhaps TRBD1 or TRBD2 (5 bases each). The CDR3 loop spans 16 amino acids. In germline, CDR1 is MGHRA, CDR2 YSYEKL. The V and J ends lost 1 base and 1 base respectively, with 10 bases between them. The CDR3 region is CASSQATGLNTGELFF. The DNA of the CDR3 is TGCGCCAGCAGCCAAGCTACAGGACTGAACACCGGGGAGCTGTTTTTT.

Regarding this clone: One end of the junction is discordant with germline, which a read error may explain. This CDR3 reads CASQGLAGKSF. For the CDR3, the DNA is TGTGCCAGCCAGGGACTAGCGGGTAAGAGTTTC. The V call is TRBV6-6, the J call TRBJ2-7; 12 bases align to TRBD2. The CDR3 has 11 residues. The germline V gene encodes CDR1 MNHNY and CDR2 SVGAGI (reference sequence).

This sequence joins TRBV2 and TRBJ1-4, with D unclear. Per the germline V gene, CDR1 is SNHLY and CDR2 is FYNNEI. The CDR3 has 12 residues. V was cut by 4 bases and J by 8 bases, with 8 bases left in between. The CDR3 region is CASSATVEKLFF. The CDR3 nucleotides read TGTGCCAGCAGTGCGACGGTAGAAAAACTGTTTTTT.

The chain combines TRBV7-2 with TRBJ2-7; D gene uncertain. The CDR3 length is 15 residues. Trimming cost V 2 bases and J 0 bases, with 11 bases left between them. Germline CDR1 and CDR2: SGHTA and FQGNSA. Here the CDR3 reads CASSLLRVSSYEQYF. The CDR3 nucleotides read TGTGCCAGCAGCTTACTTAGGGTCAGCTCCTACGAGCAGTACTTC. Full variable domain (missing parts from reference TRBV7-2 and TRBJ2-7): GAGVSQSPSNKVTEKGKDVELRCDPISGHTALYWYRQSLGQGLEFLIYFQGNSAPDKSGLPSDRFSAERTGGSVSTLTIQRTQQEDSAVYLCASSLLRVSSYEQYFGPGTRLTVT.